This passage covers 13 T cell receptor beta chains from one sample sequenced in a study of blood T cell repertoires in COVID-19. TCRdb keeps only in-frame clones here, not all; method: immunoSEQ multiplex PCR. The sample contains some 250,000 clones, about 86% of which appear only once. Sequencing was carried out using peripheral blood. Receptor source: a woman in her thirties who had recovered from COVID-19.

This sequence joins TRBV5-8 and TRBJ2-2; possibly TRBD2 for D (7 bases). This CDR3 contains 17 residues. Germline CDR1 SGHTS, CDR2 YDEGEE. Trimming took off 0 bases at V and 5 bases at J, with 17 bases between the two ends. The CDR3 protein is CASSLEAWGGPTGELFF. The CDR3 bases are TGTGCCAGCAGCTTGGAGGCTTGGGGGGGGCCGACCGGGGAGCTGTTTTTT.

The chain has TRBV2 and TRBJ2-1; 8 bases agree with TRBD1. Germline V CDR1 and CDR2: SNHLY, FYNNEI. CDR3 length: 14 amino acids. V gave up 4 bases and J gave up 2 bases; unmatched junction bases: 1. The CDR3 DNA reads as TGTGCCAGCAGTGGGGACAGGCCCTACAATGAGCAGTTCTTC. Translated, it gives CASSGDRPYNEQFF.

The chain is built from TRBV7-2 and TRBJ2-3; 7 positions agree with TRBD2. Germline-derived CDR1 and CDR2 are SGHTA and FQGNSA. CDR3 size: 16 residues. V lost 1 base, J lost 4 bases, and 8 bases stayed unmatched. The CDR3 region has the DNA TGTGCCAGCAGCTTAGTCGGAGCGGGGACCCCAGATACGCAGTATTTT. Its protein is CASSLVGAGTPDTQYF.

This sequence joins TRBV6-5 and TRBJ1-2; a possible D gene is TRBD1 (5 bases). The CDR3 sequence is 13 residues long. V shed 2 bases and J shed 12 bases, with 16 bases lying between them. Germline CDR1 and CDR2: MNHEY and SVGAGI. In nucleotides, the CDR3 is TGTGCCAGCAGTTACGACCACCTGGGGCTCCACACCTTC. It is translated as CASSYDHLGLHTF.

CDR3 in amino acids: CASSQSPAVGNTDTQYF. The CDR3 coding sequence is TGCGCCAGCAGCCAAAGCCCAGCGGTTGGTAACACAGATACGCAGTATTTT. The gene calls are TRBV4-1 and TRBJ2-3; TRBD2 might be the D (5 bases). This CDR3 is 17 amino acids long. With 2 bases removed from V and 2 bases from J, the gap between germline ends came to 17 bases. The germline gives CDR1 MGHRA, CDR2 YSYEKL.

The chain employs TRBV9 and TRBJ2-2; perhaps TRBD2 as D (5 bases). Trimming pared 0 bases from V and 0 bases from J, leaving 6 bases between. The CDR3 has 15 residues. CDR1 and CDR2 (germline): SGDLS, YYNGEE. CDR3 protein: CASSVGGTNTGELFF. CDR3 sequence (DNA): TGTGCCAGCAGCGTAGGAGGGACGAACACCGGGGAGCTGTTTTTT.

This clone was counted a few times. CDR3 in amino acids: CASSDSPAGGGENEQFF. The DNA of the CDR3 is TGTGCCAGCAGTGACTCCCCGGCCGGGGGAGGTGAGAATGAGCAGTTCTTC. The chain uses TRBV6-4 and TRBJ2-1; D possibly corresponds to TRBD2 (6 bases). Deletions cut 0 bases from V and 7 bases from J, with 19 bases between. CDR1 MRHNA and CDR2 SNTAGT come from the germline V gene. The CDR3 length is 17 residues.

The chain carries TRBV28 and TRBJ2-7, with 9 bases aligning to TRBD2. The CDR3 extends over 16 amino acids. Germline values: CDR1 MDHEN, CDR2 SYDVKM. V was pared by 2 bases and J by 3 bases, with 8 bases of the junction left unmatched. The DNA for the CDR3 is TGTGCCAGCAGTTTAAGGGCGGGGACTAGCCGCTACGAGCAGTACTTC. Translation gives CASSLRAGTSRYEQYF.

This clone was observed a handful of times. This chain joins TRBV27 and TRBJ1-6; D unresolved. CDR3 length equals 14 residues. V was trimmed by 2 bases and J by 8 bases, leaving 10 bases between them. Germline CDR1 reads MNHEY; CDR2 reads SMNVEV (reference sequence). The CDR3 DNA sequence: TGTGCCAGCAGTTTACTTGTAGGAGATTCACCCCTCCACTTT. Protein product: CASSLLVGDSPLHF.

This rearrangement joins TRBV6-5 to TRBJ2-1; no reliable D call. CDR3 length: 13 amino acids. Germline-derived CDR1 and CDR2 are MNHEY and SVGAGI. Trimming pared 6 bases from V and 9 bases from J, leaving 15 bases between. CDR3 amino acids: CASSRSRGGEQFF. CDR3 sequence (DNA): TGTGCCAGCAGCCGTAGCAGAGGCGGTGAGCAGTTCTTC.

The genes are TRBV3-1 (or the pseudogene TRBV3-2) and TRBJ1-1; no reliable D call. This CDR3 region has 13 residues. Germline values: CDR1 LGHDT, CDR2 YNNKEL (reference sequence). The V and J ends lost 0 bases and 3 bases respectively, with 5 bases between them. This chain's CDR3 is CASSQELYTEAFF. The CDR3 DNA reads TGTGCCAGCAGCCAAGAACTCTACACTGAAGCTTTCTTT.

This clone was counted a single time. V and J are TRBV7-9 and TRBJ2-1; D possibly corresponds to TRBD2 (5 bases). Germline V CDR1 and CDR2: SEHNR, FQNEAQ (reference sequence). This CDR3 contains 14 residues. The V end lost 1 base, the J end lost 5 bases, and 9 bases lay between the germline ends. CDR3 protein: CASSLVGGHNEQFF. The CDR3 coding sequence is TGTGCCAGCAGCTTAGTAGGAGGCCACAATGAGCAGTTCTTC.

This chain links TRBV5-1 with TRBJ2-1; possibly TRBD1 for D (5 bases). V was trimmed by 0 bases and J by 6 bases, leaving 16 bases between them. Germline V CDR1 and CDR2: SGHRS, YFSETQ. The CDR3 runs 16 residues. The CDR3 nucleotides are TGCGCCAGCAGCTTGGCCGGGCAGGGAAAGGTCAATGAGCAGTTCTTC. Its translation: CASSLAGQGKVNEQFF.